This TCR beta chain was found in a study of blood T cell repertoires in COVID-19. Study-level information: The samples span acute and convalescent COVID-19 from the United States, Italy and Spain. Sources were T cells, B-cell-depleted T cells, or PBMCs; the material itself was cDNA or gDNA.

Germline trimming cut 3 bases from V and 2 bases from J; bases unmatched to any gene: 11. Germline loops: CDR1 SGHDN, CDR2 FVKESK. CDR3 size: 18 residues. In the original analysis: The assay estimated nucleated cells by amplifying reference gene primers. The table came from immunoSEQ multiplex PCR; TCRdb's copy has only in-frame clones and leaves some out. V, J and clone size derive from that table, while D and trimming were established from the DNA sequence. Of approximately 200,000 clones listed, 75% to 90% are singletons. Sequenced input: peripheral blood. This receptor was identified in a man in his sixties or seventies with active or convalescent COVID-19. The chain is built from TRBV14 and TRBJ2-3; TRBD2 aligns across 10 bases. The CDR3 is CASSQIAGGLVYTDTQYF. Written as DNA, the CDR3 is TGTGCCAGCAGCCAGATAGCGGGGGGCCTCGTCTACACAGATACGCAGTATTTT.